The next 25 T cell receptor beta chains were all read from a single sample in a study of human T cells and chemical hapten exposure. The time point: patch test 1, 2 weeks after DPC sensitization. Described treatment: therapeutic diphenylcyclopropenone sensitization with weekly scalp DPC. MiXCR, applied by TCRdb to the RACE reads, yields one record per CDR3 protein. The repertoire holds 300,000 to 400,000 distinct CDR3 sequences, approximately 6.3% seen once, with approximately 8.9% in the top ten. The sample in question was whole blood, obtained in connection with sensitization to the hapten diphenylcyclopropenone (DPC). Every receptor here comes from a woman aged 18-29 years with alopecia areata. Some clones in this sample may be carry-over from other donors' samples.

The chain couples TRBV7-9 to TRBJ2-7, with 14 bases fitting TRBD2. The ends lost 6 bases at V and 5 bases at J; junction bases unmatched: 18. The CDR3 is 19 residues long. Germline V lookup: CDR1 SEHNR, CDR2 FQNEAQ (reference sequence). The CDR3 is CASSDRTPRTSGGFNEQYF. CDR3 DNA sequence: TGTGCCAGCAGTGACAGAACCCCCCGGACTAGCGGGGGGTTCAACGAGCAGTACTTC.

The V gene is TRBV6-5, the J gene TRBJ2-7, with D unclear. CDR1 is MNHEY and CDR2 is SVGAGI in the germline V gene. Trimming left V 8 bases short and J 4 bases short, with 15 bases between. This CDR3 has 13 residues. CDR3 sequence: CASSRAVGYEQYF. DNA of the CDR3: TGTGCCAGCTCTCGGGCTGTCGGGTACGAGCAGTACTTC.

This clonotype has only a few counts. The rearrangement joins TRBV6-5 to TRBJ1-5; tentatively, D is TRBD1 (5 bases). The CDR3 spans 13 residues. V lost 8 bases and J lost 9, with 17 bases in between. From germline, CDR1 is MNHEY and CDR2 SVGAGI. The CDR3 coding sequence is TGTGCCAGCCGACGGAGGGGAGAGGGGCCCCAGCATTTT. Protein: CASRRRGEGPQHF.

This clonotype has only a few counts. This chain joins TRBV20-1 and TRBJ1-1, with 11 nucleotides matching TRBD1. V was clipped by 6 bases and J by 3 bases; unmatched bases: 6. The CDR3 length is 14 residues. Germline V gene sequence: CDR1 DFQATT, CDR2 SNEGSKA (reference sequence). CDR3 nucleotides: TGCAGTGCGGGTCCGGGACAGGGGGACACTGAAGCTTTCTTT. Translation: CSAGPGQGDTEAFF.

This clonotype was counted ten times or more. The CDR3 sequence is CASSPGAAYYEQYF. CDR3 nucleotides: TGCGCCAGCAGCCCGGGGGCCGCATACTACGAGCAGTACTTC. This chain links TRBV4-3 with TRBJ2-7, with D perhaps TRBD1 or TRBD2 (6 bases each). Per the germline V gene, CDR1 is LGHNA and CDR2 is YSLEER. The V end was cut by 4 bases, the J end by 3 bases, with 13 bases between. This CDR3 has 14 amino acids.

This clonotype was recorded at least ten times. The chain joins TRBV7-8 to TRBJ1-2; D is unresolved. The V gene lost 4 bases and the J gene lost 3 bases, with 24 bases spanning the gap. The CDR3 consists of 18 residues. Germline values: CDR1 SGHVS, CDR2 FQNEAQ. This chain's CDR3 is CASSSKWEVPGRDYGYTF. The CDR3 DNA follows: TGTGCCAGCAGCTCTAAGTGGGAGGTGCCCGGAAGAGACTATGGCTACACCTTC.

This clonotype was detected many times. The chain uses TRBV20-1 and TRBJ2-3; 7 nucleotides line up with TRBD1. The CDR3 is made up of 15 amino acids. V gave up 6 bases and J gave up 0 bases; unmatched junction bases: 9. Germline assignment: CDR1 DFQATT and CDR2 SNEGSKA (reference sequence). This chain's CDR3 is CSAGTGDPSTDTQYF. CDR3 coding DNA: TGCAGTGCCGGTACAGGGGACCCTAGCACAGATACGCAGTATTTT.

CDR3 nucleotide sequence: TGTGCCAGCACGAGGGGATCGAACTATGGCTACACCTTC. Its translation: CASTRGSNYGYTF. V gene TRBV6-2 or TRBV6-3 combines with J gene TRBJ1-2; D possibly corresponds to TRBD1 (5 bases). Germline values: CDR1 MNHEY, CDR2 SVGEGT. The CDR3 covers 13 residues. With 7 bases removed from V and 2 bases from J, the gap between germline ends came to 11 bases.

In this sample, this clonotype turned up once. The chain combines TRBV20-1 with TRBJ1-1; 7 positions agree with TRBD1. Germline V gives CDR1 DFQATT, CDR2 SNEGSKA (reference sequence). The V segment lost 0 bases and the J segment 7 bases; nucleotides outside the gene matches: 8. The CDR3 consists of 14 residues. The chain's CDR3 is CSARDDPRTGEAFF. As DNA, the CDR3 is TGCAGTGCTAGAGATGACCCGAGGACAGGTGAAGCTTTCTTT.

The V gene is TRBV6-2 or TRBV6-3, the J gene TRBJ1-2, with 10 bases aligning to TRBD1. Germline CDR1 and CDR2: MNHEY and SVGEGT. CDR3 length: 15 residues. V shed 2 bases and J 8 bases; nucleotides not matched to a gene: 8. The DNA of the CDR3 is TGTGCCAGCAGTTACCACTCGACAGGGGGCCAAGGCTACACCTTC. Translating gives CASSYHSTGGQGYTF.

This clonotype was seen a few times. The chain combines TRBV6-5 with TRBJ1-6, with 10 bases matching TRBD1. This CDR3 has 15 residues. Germline V gene lookup returns CDR1 MNHEY and CDR2 SVGAGI. V lost 7 bases to trimming and J lost 9 bases; unmatched junction nucleotides: 9. CDR3 protein: CASTSWGTGASPLHF. DNA of the CDR3: TGTGCCAGCACCTCATGGGGGACAGGGGCTTCACCCCTCCACTTT.

The chain links TRBV24-1 to TRBJ2-1; D is possibly TRBD2 (5 bases). The V end was cut by 5 bases, the J end by 7 bases, with 17 bases between. The germline gives CDR1 KGHDR, CDR2 SFDVKD. The CDR3 is made up of 15 amino acids. The CDR3 protein is CATSGPGPRGNEQFF. The DNA of the CDR3 is TGTGCCACCAGTGGTCCGGGCCCACGGGGAAATGAGCAGTTCTTC.

This chain uses TRBV6-6 with TRBJ1-6, with unresolved D. This CDR3 is 15 amino acids long. CDR1 MNHNY and CDR2 SVGAGI come from the germline V gene (reference sequence). V lost 6 bases and J 3 bases, leaving 12 bases between the germline ends. For the CDR3, the DNA is TGTGCCAGCAGAAAGGAGGAAGGCTATAATTCACCCCTCCACTTT. Its protein product is CASRKEEGYNSPLHF.

Comments on this clonotype: A junction end diverges from the germline sequence, so it may reflect a read error. The gene calls are TRBV15 and TRBJ2-3; 8 positions match TRBD2. The CDR3 is made up of 17 amino acids. Germline values: CDR1 LNHNV, CDR2 YYDKDF (reference sequence). In nucleotides, the CDR3 is TGTGCCACCAGAAGAGGCCGGGGGGCGGGGGGAACAGATACGCAGTATTTT. It encodes CATRRGRGAGGTDTQYF.

This sequence joins TRBV21-1 and TRBJ1-5; the table's D call, TRBD1, has no DNA check behind it. TRBV21-1 is listed as a pseudogene. The CDR3 contains 15 residues. Here the CDR3 reads CASSKEAGDHQPQHF. The CDR3 DNA reads TGTGCCAGCAGCAAAGAGGCAGGGGACCATCAGCCCCAGCATTTT.

This clonotype has at least ten counts. The V call is TRBV5-1, the J call TRBJ2-5; 7 nucleotides line up with TRBD1. Germline CDR1 and CDR2: SGHRS and YFSETQ. The junction had 11 bases not matched to a gene; V was cut back by 4 bases and J by 5 bases. This CDR3 has 15 residues. CDR3 bases: TGCGCCAGCAGCCCACGGGACAGCCGGACGGAGACCCAGTACTTC. As protein: CASSPRDSRTETQYF.

This chain links TRBV27 with TRBJ1-1; D is uncertain. The CDR3 has 14 residues. Looked up from germline, CDR1 is MNHEY and CDR2 is SMNVEV (reference sequence). V lost 5 bases, J lost 7 bases, and 17 bases lay in between. In nucleotides, the CDR3 is TGTGCCAGCAGTCTCGGCCCCGTTGTAGGTGAAGCTTTCTTT. Translating it yields CASSLGPVVGEAFF.

This clonotype was observed a few times. This sequence joins TRBV6-5 and TRBJ1-1; TRBD1 aligns across 7 bases. The CDR3 totals 17 residues. V was clipped by 0 bases and J by 4 bases; unmatched bases: 11. The germline gives CDR1 MNHEY, CDR2 SVGAGI. Here the CDR3 reads CASSYSLEVGGGTEAFF. CDR3 sequence (DNA): TGTGCCAGCAGTTACTCTCTCGAAGTAGGGGGCGGCACTGAAGCTTTCTTT.

This clonotype was observed a few times. V gene TRBV6-5 combines with J gene TRBJ1-4, with 10 bases aligning to TRBD1. The CDR3 has 16 residues. The V and J ends lost 6 bases and 2 bases, in that order; junction bases with no gene match: 6. CDR1 and CDR2 from the germline V gene are MNHEY and SVGAGI. The CDR3 DNA follows: TGTGCCAGCAGGCGGGACAGGGGTCCCACTAATGAAAAACTGTTTTTT. It translates to CASRRDRGPTNEKLFF.

V usage is TRBV7-6 and J usage is TRBJ2-7, with 9 bases that match TRBD1. V lost 8 bases to trimming and J lost 3 bases; unmatched junction nucleotides: 8. Germline V gives CDR1 SGHVS, CDR2 FNYEAQ. The CDR3 sequence is 14 residues long. The CDR3 DNA follows: TGTGCCAGCGCCCAGCGACAGGGGGACTACGAGCAGTACTTC. This encodes CASAQRQGDYEQYF.

A remark on this clonotype: The junction differs from germline at one of its ends, possibly a read error. The chain employs TRBV12-3 or TRBV12-4 and TRBJ1-1; perhaps TRBD1 as D (5 bases). The CDR3 has 13 amino acids. The CDR3 loop reads CATSKGWQTEAFF. The CDR3 nucleotides are TGTGCCACCAGTAAGGGGTGGCAAACTGAAGCTTTCTTT.

The table lists this clonotype with many counts. The chain joins TRBV25-1 to TRBJ2-7; TRBD1 is a possible D gene (6 bases). CDR3 size: 15 residues. Germline V gene data show CDR1 as MGHDK and CDR2 as SYGVNS. V was pared by 6 bases and J by 2 bases, with 17 bases between. The CDR3 bases are TGTGCCAGCAGCCCCAGACAGGCCCAGACCTACGAGCAGTACTTC. This translates into CASSPRQAQTYEQYF.

The J gene is TRBJ1-1, the V gene TRBV5-1; D is perhaps TRBD1 (5 bases). Germline CDR1 and CDR2: SGHRS and YFSETQ. The V end was cut by 4 bases, the J end by 5 bases, with 15 bases between. This CDR3 is built from 14 residues. CDR3 DNA sequence: TGCGCCAGCAGCCCAACAACCTCAGGGACTGAAGCTTTCTTT. Protein product: CASSPTTSGTEAFF.

The V call is TRBV6-6, the J call TRBJ1-1, with 9 bases identical to TRBD1. V lost 6 bases to trimming and J lost 3 bases; unmatched junction nucleotides: 5. Germline loops: CDR1 MNHNY, CDR2 SVGAGI (reference sequence). This CDR3 contains 14 residues. Written as DNA, the CDR3 is TGTGCCAGCAGACCAGACAGGGGGGACACTGAAGCTTTCTTT. The encoded protein is CASRPDRGDTEAFF.

The chain couples TRBV28 to TRBJ2-7, with 7 bases aligning to TRBD1. The ends lost 3 bases at V and 0 bases at J; junction bases unmatched: 2. CDR3 length: 14 residues. CDR1 and CDR2 from the germline V gene are MDHEN and SYDVKM. In DNA form, the CDR3 reads TGTGCCAGCAGTTTGACAGGGCGCTCCTACGAGCAGTACTTC. This encodes CASSLTGRSYEQYF.